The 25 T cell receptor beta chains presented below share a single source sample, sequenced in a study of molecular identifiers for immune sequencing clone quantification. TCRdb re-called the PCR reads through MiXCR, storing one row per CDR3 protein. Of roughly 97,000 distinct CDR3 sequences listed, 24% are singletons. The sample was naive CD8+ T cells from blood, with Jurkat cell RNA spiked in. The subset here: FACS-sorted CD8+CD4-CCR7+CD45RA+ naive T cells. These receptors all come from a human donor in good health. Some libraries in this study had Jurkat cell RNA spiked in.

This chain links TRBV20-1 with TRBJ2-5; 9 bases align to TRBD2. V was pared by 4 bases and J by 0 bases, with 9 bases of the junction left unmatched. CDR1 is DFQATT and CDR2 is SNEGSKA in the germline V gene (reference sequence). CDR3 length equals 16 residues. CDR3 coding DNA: TGCAGTGCTAAAGACTCCGGACTAGCGTACCAAGAGACCCAGTACTTC. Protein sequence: CSAKDSGLAYQETQYF.

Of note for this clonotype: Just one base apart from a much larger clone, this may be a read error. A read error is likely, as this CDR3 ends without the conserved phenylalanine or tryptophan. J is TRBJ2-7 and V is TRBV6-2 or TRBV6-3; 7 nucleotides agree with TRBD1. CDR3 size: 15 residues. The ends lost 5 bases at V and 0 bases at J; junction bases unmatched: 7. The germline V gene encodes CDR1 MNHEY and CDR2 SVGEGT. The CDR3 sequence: CASSKTRDSSYEQYL. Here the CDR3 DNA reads TGTGCCAGCAGTAAGACCCGGGACAGCTCCTACGAGCAGTACCTC.

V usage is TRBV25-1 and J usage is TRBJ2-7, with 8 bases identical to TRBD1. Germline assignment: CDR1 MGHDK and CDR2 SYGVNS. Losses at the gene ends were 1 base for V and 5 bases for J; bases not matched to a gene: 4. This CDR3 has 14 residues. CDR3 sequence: CASSEFQGADEQYF. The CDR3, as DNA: TGTGCCAGCAGTGAATTTCAGGGGGCCGACGAGCAGTACTTC.

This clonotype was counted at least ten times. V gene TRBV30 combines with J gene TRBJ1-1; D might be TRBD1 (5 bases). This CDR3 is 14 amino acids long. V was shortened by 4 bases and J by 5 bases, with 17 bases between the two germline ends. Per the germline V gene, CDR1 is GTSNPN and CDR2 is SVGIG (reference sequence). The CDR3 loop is CAWIVGGSGTEAFF. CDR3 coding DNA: TGTGCCTGGATTGTTGGGGGGAGTGGAACTGAAGCTTTCTTT.

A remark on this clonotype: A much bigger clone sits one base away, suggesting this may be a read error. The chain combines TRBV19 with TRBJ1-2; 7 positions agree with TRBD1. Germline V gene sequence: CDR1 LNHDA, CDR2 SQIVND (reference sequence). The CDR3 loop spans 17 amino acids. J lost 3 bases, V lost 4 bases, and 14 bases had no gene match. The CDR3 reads CASSTPLQGKEDYGYTF. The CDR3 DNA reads TGTGCCAGTAGTACCCCCCTACAGGGGAAGGAGGACTATGGCTACACCTTC. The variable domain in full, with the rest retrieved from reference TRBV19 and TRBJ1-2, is DGGITQSPKYLFRKEGQNVTLSCEQNLNHDAMYWYRQDPGQGLRLIYYSQIVNDFQKGDIAEGYSVSREKKESFPLTVTSAQKNPTAFYLCASSTPLQGKEDYGYTFGSGTRLTVV.

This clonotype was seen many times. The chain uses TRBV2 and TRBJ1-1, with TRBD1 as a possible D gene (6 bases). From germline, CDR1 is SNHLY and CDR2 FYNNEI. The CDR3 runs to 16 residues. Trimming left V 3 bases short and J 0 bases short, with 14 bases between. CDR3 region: CASSEGSGAMNTEAFF. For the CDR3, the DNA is TGTGCCAGCAGTGAGGGGTCAGGGGCCATGAACACTGAAGCTTTCTTT.

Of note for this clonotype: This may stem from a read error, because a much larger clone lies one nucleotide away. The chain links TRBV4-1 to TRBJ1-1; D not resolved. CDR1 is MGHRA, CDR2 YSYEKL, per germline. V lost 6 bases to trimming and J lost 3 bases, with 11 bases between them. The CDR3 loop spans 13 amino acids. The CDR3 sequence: CASSLMMDTEAFF. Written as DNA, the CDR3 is TGCGCCAGCAGTTTGATGATGGACACTGAAGCTTTCTTT.

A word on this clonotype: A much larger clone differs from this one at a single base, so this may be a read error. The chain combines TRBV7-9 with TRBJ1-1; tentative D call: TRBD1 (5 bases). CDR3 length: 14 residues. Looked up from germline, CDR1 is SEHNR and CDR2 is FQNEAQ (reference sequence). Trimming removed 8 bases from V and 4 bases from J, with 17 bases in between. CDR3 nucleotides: TGTGCCAGCGGGAGAGATACGGGGGGCACTGAAGCTTTCTTT. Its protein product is CASGRDTGGTEAFF.

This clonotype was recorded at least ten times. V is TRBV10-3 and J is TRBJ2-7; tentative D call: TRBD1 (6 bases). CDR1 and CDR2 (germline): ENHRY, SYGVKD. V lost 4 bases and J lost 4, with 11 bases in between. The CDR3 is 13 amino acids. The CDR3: CAISADRSYEQYF. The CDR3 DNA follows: TGTGCCATCAGTGCGGACAGATCGTACGAGCAGTACTTC.

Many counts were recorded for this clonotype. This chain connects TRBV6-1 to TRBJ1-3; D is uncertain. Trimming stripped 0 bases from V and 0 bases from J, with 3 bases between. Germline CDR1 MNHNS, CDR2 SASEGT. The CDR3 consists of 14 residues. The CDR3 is CASSEASSGNTIYF. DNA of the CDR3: TGTGCCAGCAGTGAAGCCTCCTCTGGAAACACCATATATTTT.

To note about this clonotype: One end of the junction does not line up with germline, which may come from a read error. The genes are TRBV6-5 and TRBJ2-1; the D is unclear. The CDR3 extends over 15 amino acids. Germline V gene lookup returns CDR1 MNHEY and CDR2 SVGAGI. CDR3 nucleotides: TGCGCCAGCAGTTACGGACCGTTGGCCTACAATGAGCAGTTCTTC. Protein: CASSYGPLAYNEQFF.

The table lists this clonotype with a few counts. CDR3 loop: CASSEAGRGPGTEAFF. CDR3 in DNA: TGTGCCAGCAGTGAAGCGGGGAGGGGTCCCGGGACTGAAGCTTTCTTT. This chain uses TRBV2 with TRBJ1-1; D might be TRBD1 (5 bases). V was cut by 0 bases and J by 5 bases, with 16 bases left in between. Germline assignment: CDR1 SNHLY and CDR2 FYNNEI. There are 16 residues in the CDR3.

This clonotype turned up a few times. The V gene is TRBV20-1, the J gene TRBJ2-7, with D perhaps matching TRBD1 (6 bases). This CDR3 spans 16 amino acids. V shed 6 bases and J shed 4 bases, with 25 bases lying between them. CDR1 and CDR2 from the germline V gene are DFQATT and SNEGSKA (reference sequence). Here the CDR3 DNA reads TGCAGTGCGGAACTCCAGAGAGGGGGTCCCGATTACGAGCAGTACTTC. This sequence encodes CSAELQRGGPDYEQYF.

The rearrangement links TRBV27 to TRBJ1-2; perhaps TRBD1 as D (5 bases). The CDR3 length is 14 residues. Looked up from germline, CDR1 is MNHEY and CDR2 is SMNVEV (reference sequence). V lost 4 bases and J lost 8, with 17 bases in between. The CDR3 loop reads CASSSSGYRRGYTF. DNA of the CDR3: TGTGCCAGCAGTTCCTCAGGGTACCGTCGCGGCTACACCTTC.

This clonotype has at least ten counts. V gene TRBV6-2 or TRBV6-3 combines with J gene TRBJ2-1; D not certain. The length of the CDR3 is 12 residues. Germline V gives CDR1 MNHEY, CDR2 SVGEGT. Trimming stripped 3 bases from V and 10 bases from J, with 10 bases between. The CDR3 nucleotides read TGTGCCAGCAGTTATGGTATAGGGGAGCAGTTCTTC. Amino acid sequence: CASSYGIGEQFF.

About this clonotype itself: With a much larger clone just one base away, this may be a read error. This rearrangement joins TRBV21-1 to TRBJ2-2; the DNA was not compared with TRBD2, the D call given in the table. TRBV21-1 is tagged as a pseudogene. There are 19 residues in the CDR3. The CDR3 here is CANSKATSGMRANTGELFF. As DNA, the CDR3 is TGTGCCAACAGCAAAGCAACTAGCGGGATGCGGGCGAACACCGGGGAGCTGTTTTTT.

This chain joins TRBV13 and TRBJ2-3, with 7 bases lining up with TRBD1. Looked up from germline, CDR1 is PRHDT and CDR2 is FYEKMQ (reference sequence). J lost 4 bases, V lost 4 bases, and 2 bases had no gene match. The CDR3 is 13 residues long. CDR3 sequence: CASSYTGADTQYF. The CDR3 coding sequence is TGTGCCAGCAGCTACACAGGGGCAGATACGCAGTATTTT.

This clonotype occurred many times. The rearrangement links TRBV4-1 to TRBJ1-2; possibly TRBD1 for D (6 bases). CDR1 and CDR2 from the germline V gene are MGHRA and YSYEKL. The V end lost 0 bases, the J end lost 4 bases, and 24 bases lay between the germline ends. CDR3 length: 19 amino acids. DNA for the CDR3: TGCGCCAGCAGCCAAGAAAGGGTTGGAGGGGGGACATTCCCCTATGGCTACACCTTC. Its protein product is CASSQERVGGGTFPYGYTF.

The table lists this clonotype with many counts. CDR3 in amino acids: CASSLSVLTSTDTQYF. CDR3 DNA sequence: TGTGCCAGCAGCTTGTCGGTATTAACTAGCACAGATACGCAGTATTTT. J is TRBJ2-3 and V is TRBV5-6; D not certain. Trimming stripped 1 base from V and 0 bases from J, with 12 bases between. This CDR3 comprises 16 residues. Germline CDR1 and CDR2: SGHDT and YYEEEE.

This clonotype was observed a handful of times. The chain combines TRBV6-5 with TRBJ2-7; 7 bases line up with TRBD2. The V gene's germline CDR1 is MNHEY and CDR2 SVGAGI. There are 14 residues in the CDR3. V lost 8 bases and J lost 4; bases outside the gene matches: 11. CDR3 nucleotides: TGTGCCAGCCAAATCTGGGAGGGAGCTTACGAGCAGTACTTC. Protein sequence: CASQIWEGAYEQYF.

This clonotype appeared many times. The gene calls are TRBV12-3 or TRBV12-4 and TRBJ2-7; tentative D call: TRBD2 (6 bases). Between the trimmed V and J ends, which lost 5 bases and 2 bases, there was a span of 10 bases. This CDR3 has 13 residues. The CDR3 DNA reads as TGTGCCAGCAGTGTACTAGCACCCTACGAGCAGTACTTC. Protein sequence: CASSVLAPYEQYF.

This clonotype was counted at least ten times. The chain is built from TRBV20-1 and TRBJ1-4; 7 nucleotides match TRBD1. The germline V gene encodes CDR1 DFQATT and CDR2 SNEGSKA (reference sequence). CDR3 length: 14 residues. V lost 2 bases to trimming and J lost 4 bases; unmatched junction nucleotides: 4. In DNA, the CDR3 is TGCAGTGCTAGAAGACAGGGCCTTAATGAAAAACTGTTTTTT. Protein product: CSARRQGLNEKLFF.

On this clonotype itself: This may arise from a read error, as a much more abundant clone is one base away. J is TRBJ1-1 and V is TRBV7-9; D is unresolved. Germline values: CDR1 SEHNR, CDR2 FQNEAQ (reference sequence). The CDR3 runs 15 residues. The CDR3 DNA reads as TGTGCCAACAGCTTTTACACCTCTTCTAACACTGAAGCTTTCTTT. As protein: CANSFYTSSNTEAFF.

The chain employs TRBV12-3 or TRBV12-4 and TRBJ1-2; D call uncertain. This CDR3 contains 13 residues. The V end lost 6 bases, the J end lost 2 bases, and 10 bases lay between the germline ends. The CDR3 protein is CASSPTKNYGYTF. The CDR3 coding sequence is TGTGCCAGCAGCCCGACGAAAAACTATGGCTACACCTTC.

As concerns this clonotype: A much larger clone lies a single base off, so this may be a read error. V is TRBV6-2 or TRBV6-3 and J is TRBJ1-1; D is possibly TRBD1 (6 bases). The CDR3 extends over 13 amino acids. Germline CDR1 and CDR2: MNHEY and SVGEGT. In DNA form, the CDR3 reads TGTGCCAGCCAGGGGTCCATGAACACTGAAGCTCTCTTT. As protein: CASQGSMNTEALF.